The rows below give T cell receptor beta chains drawn from one sample of a study of cytomegalovirus exposure and HLA in healthy donors. Using immunoSEQ multiplex PCR, the repertoire was profiled, and TCRdb retains in-frame clones only, with some absent. The sample shows around 92,000 clones, 60% to 75% of them seen only once. The material sequenced was PBMCs. The receptors shown here come from a female donor in good health and CMV-seropositive. The CDR3 runs from the conserved cysteine through the conserved F or W. A D gene is named only where the DNA matches it firmly. Clone size is not always given. Where it is, it says once, few, many or a class for expanded clones.

CAWATGWAGELFF,TGTGCCTGGGCGACAGGGTGGGCCGGGGAGCTGTTTTTT,TRBD1,13,TRBJ2-2,TRBV30,.
CASSSTRGEQYF,TGTGCCAGCAGCTCGACTAGGGGTGAGCAGTACTTC,.,12,TRBJ2-7,TRBV7-6,.
CASSFLFDSTNTGELFF,TGCGCCAGCAGCTTCCTATTCGACAGCACGAACACCGGGGAGCTGTTTTTT,.,17,TRBJ2-2,TRBV5-1,.
CASSLSTNTGELFF,TGTGCCAGCAGCTTAAGCACGAACACCGGGGAGCTGTTTTTT,.,14,TRBJ2-2,TRBV7-2,.
CASSADEEKLFF,TGTGCCAGCAGCGCCGATGAGGAAAAACTGTTTTTT,.,12,TRBJ1-4,TRBV9,few
CSVVSGVNTEAFF,TGCAGCGTTGTCTCTGGAGTAAACACTGAAGCTTTCTTT,.,13,TRBJ1-1,TRBV29-1,few
CASIPGGGKRTEAFF,TGTGCCAGCATCCCGGGGGGAGGGAAAAGGACTGAAGCTTTCTTT,.,15,TRBJ1-1,TRBV28,.
CASSLRSREPLGNEQFF,TGCGCCAGCAGCCTTCGCTCCAGGGAACCCCTAGGGAATGAGCAGTTCTTC,.,17,TRBJ2-1,TRBV4-1,.
CASQSPPTGVNEQYF,TGTGCCTCCCAGTCCCCCCCGACAGGGGTAAACGAGCAGTACTTC,TRBD1,15,TRBJ2-7,TRBV30,.
CASSPLAGGSETQYF,TGTGCCAGCAGCCCCCTAGCGGGAGGGAGCGAGACCCAGTACTTC,TRBD2,15,TRBJ2-5,TRBV4-2,.
CASTSGWVNEQFF,TGTGCCAGCACAAGCGGGTGGGTCAATGAGCAGTTCTTC,.,13,TRBJ2-1,TRBV28,.
CASRLTGGAENGYTF,TGTGCCAGCAGGCTTACAGGGGGCGCGGAGAATGGCTACACCTTC,TRBD1,15,TRBJ1-2,TRBV6-5,.
CASSYWAMNTEAFF,TGCGCCAGCAGCTACTGGGCCATGAACACTGAAGCTTTCTTT,.,14,TRBJ1-1,TRBV5-1,.
CASSLARDRRQETQYF,TGCGCCAGCAGCTTGGCCAGGGACAGGAGACAAGAGACCCAGTACTTC,TRBD1,16,TRBJ2-5,TRBV5-1,once
CAWSEGQGSQPQHF,TGTGCCTGGAGCGAGGGACAGGGTAGTCAGCCCCAGCATTTT,TRBD1,14,TRBJ1-5,TRBV30,.
CASSLLPGKRYSNQPQHF,TGTGCCAGCAGCTTACTTCCGGGGAAAAGATATAGCAATCAGCCCCAGCATTTT,.,18,TRBJ1-5,TRBV11-2,.
CASSPGLPYEQYF,TGTGCCAGCAGCCCGGGACTTCCATACGAGCAGTACTTC,.,13,TRBJ2-7,TRBV7-2,.
CASSYQENTEAFF,TGCGCCAGCAGCTACCAGGAGAACACTGAAGCTTTCTTT,.,13,TRBJ1-1,TRBV5-1,.
CASSLKLAARHGNTGELFF,TGCGCCAGCAGCTTGAAACTAGCGGCCAGGCACGGGAACACCGGGGAGCTGTTTTTT,TRBD2,19,TRBJ2-2,TRBV5-1,.
CASSLVRANTEAFF,TGTGCCAGCAGCTTAGTTAGAGCGAACACTGAAGCTTTCTTT,.,14,TRBJ1-1,TRBV7-2,.
CASSLHRISNQPQHF,TGTGCCAGCAGTTTACATAGAATTAGCAATCAGCCCCAGCATTTT,.,15,TRBJ1-5,TRBV28,.
CASSPDRVLNTEAFF,TGCGCCAGCAGTCCCGACAGGGTCCTGAACACTGAAGCTTTCTTT,TRBD1,15,TRBJ1-1,TRBV10-2,.
CASSDSGRAGEQFF,TGTGCCAGCAGTGACTCCGGGAGGGCGGGTGAGCAGTTCTTC,TRBD2,14,TRBJ2-1,TRBV6-4,.
CASSPRGTEAFF,TGTGCCAGCAGCCCCCGGGGTACTGAAGCTTTCTTT,.,12,TRBJ1-1,TRBV7-9,.
CARRGRGDTEAFF,TGTGCCCGTCGGGGCAGGGGTGACACTGAAGCTTTCTTT,.,13,TRBJ1-1,TRBV30,.
CASSRGQGVGGELFF,TGTGCCAGCAGCCGCGGACAGGGGGTAGGCGGGGAGCTGTTTTTT,TRBD1,15,TRBJ2-2,TRBV7-9,.
CASSLRTGETYEQYF,TGTGCCAGCAGCTTAAGGACAGGGGAAACCTACGAGCAGTACTTC,TRBD1,15,TRBJ2-7,TRBV11-2,.
CASSVGLQGTDTQYF,TGTGCCAGCAGCGTAGGCCTCCAGGGAACAGATACGCAGTATTTT,.,15,TRBJ2-3,TRBV9,.
CASSQEDSRSEKLFF,TGTGCCAGCAGCCAAGAGGACAGCCGGAGCGAAAAACTGTTTTTT,.,15,TRBJ1-4,TRBV4-2,.
CASSQVKEGNSPLHF,TGTGCCAGCAGCCAAGTCAAGGAGGGGAATTCACCCCTCCACTTT,.,15,TRBJ1-6,TRBV4-2,.
CASGLASYEQYF,TGTGCCAGCGGACTAGCTTCCTACGAGCAGTACTTC,TRBD2,12,TRBJ2-7,TRBV28,.
CAWSINSGANVLTF,TGTGCCTGGAGTATCAACTCTGGGGCCAACGTCCTGACTTTC,.,14,TRBJ2-6,TRBV30,.
CAWSIGGNSNQPQHF,TGTGCCTGGAGCATAGGGGGTAACAGCAATCAGCCCCAGCACTTT,.,15,TRBJ1-5,TRBV30,.
CASSLSQASNQPQHF,TGCGCCAGCAGCCTTTCCCAAGCTAGCAATCAGCCCCAGCATTTT,.,15,TRBJ1-5,TRBV4-1,.
CASSLARRGEQPQHF,TGTGCCAGCAGCTTAGCGAGAAGAGGTGAACAGCCCCAGCATTTT,.,15,TRBJ1-5,TRBV7-8,.
CASSVGADNGYEQYF,TGTGCCAGCAGCGTAGGGGCAGACAACGGCTACGAGCAGTACTTC,.,15,TRBJ2-7,TRBV9,.
CASSVSGTPRETQYF,TGTGCCAGCAGCGTCTCCGGGACTCCACGTGAGACCCAGTACTTC,.,15,TRBJ2-5,TRBV9,.
CASRARQGRTEAFF,TGTGCCAGCAGAGCCAGACAGGGAAGAACTGAAGCTTTCTTT,TRBD1,14,TRBJ1-1,TRBV2,.
CASSRETDTQYF,TGCGCCAGCAGTAGGGAGACAGATACGCAGTATTTT,.,12,TRBJ2-3,TRBV5-1,.
CASSPGLAHTGELFF,TGTGCCAGCAGCCCTGGACTAGCACATACCGGGGAGCTGTTTTTT,TRBD2,15,TRBJ2-2,TRBV9,.
CSVGRWQGDTEAFF,TGCAGCGTCGGTCGGTGGCAGGGGGACACTGAAGCTTTCTTT,TRBD1,14,TRBJ1-1,TRBV29-1,.
CAWSPLAGHEQYF,TGTGCCTGGAGTCCCTTAGCGGGACACGAGCAGTACTTC,TRBD2,13,TRBJ2-7,TRBV30,.
CASSQRTEGGEKLFF,TGCGCCAGCAGCCAACGGACAGAGGGCGGTGAAAAACTGTTTTTT,.,15,TRBJ1-4,TRBV4-3,few
CASLTGAGDKYF,TGTGCCAGCCTTACTGGGGCTGGAGATAAGTACTTC,.,12,TRBJ2-7,TRBV11-2,.
CASSPRGGSPTGELFF,TGTGCCAGCAGCCCCCGAGGAGGGAGTCCGACCGGGGAGCTGTTTTTT,.,16,TRBJ2-2,TRBV28,.
CASSLVGVEAFF,TGTGCCAGCAGCTTGGTCGGGGTCGAAGCTTTCTTT,.,12,TRBJ1-1,TRBV7-2,.
CASSRTSGGWEQFF,TGTGCCAGCAGTAGGACTAGCGGGGGGTGGGAGCAGTTCTTC,TRBD2,14,TRBJ2-1,TRBV2,once
CASSPKRGGDTGELFF,TGTGCCAGCAGTCCCAAGCGGGGGGGAGACACCGGGGAGCTGTTTTTT,TRBD2,16,TRBJ2-2,TRBV6-6,.
CASKVGGTSSYEQYF,TGTGCCAGTAAAGTGGGCGGGACTAGCTCCTACGAGCAGTACTTC,TRBD2,15,TRBJ2-7,TRBV19,.
CASSPNGEKLFF,TGCGCCAGCAGCCCTAACGGGGAAAAACTGTTTTTT,.,12,TRBJ1-4,TRBV5-1,.
CASSPRTGGNYGYTF,TGTGCCAGCAGCCCCCGGACAGGGGGAAACTATGGCTACACCTTC,TRBD1,15,TRBJ1-2,TRBV11-2,.